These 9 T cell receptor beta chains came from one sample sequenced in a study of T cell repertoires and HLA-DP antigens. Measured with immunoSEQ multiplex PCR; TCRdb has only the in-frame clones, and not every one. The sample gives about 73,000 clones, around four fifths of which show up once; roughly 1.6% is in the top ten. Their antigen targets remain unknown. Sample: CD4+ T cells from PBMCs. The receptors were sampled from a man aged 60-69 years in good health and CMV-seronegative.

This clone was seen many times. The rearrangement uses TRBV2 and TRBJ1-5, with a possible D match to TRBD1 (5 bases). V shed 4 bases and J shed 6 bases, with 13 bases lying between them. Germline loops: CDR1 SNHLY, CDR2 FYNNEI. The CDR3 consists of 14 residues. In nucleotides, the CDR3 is TGTGCCAGCAGTGCAGGGACGGCGGGTCAGCCCCAGCATTTT. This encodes CASSAGTAGQPQHF.

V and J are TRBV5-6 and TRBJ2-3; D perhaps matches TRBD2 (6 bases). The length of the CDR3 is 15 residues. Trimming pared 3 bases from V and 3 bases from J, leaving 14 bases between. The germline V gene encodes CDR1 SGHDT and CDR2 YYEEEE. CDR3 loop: CASSSKRGLTDTQYF. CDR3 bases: TGTGCCAGCAGCTCAAAACGGGGGTTAACAGATACGCAGTATTTT. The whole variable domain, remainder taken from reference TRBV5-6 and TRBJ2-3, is DAGVTQSPTHLIKTRGQQVTLRCSPKSGHDTVSWYQQALGQGPQFIFQYYEEEERQRGNFPDRFSGHQFPNYSSELNVNALLLGDSALYLCASSSKRGLTDTQYFGPGTRLTVL.

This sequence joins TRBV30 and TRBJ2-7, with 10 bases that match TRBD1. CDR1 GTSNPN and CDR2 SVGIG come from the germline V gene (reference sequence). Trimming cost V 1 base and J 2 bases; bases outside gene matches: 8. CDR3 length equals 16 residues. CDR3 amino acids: CAWSGGTGEGTYEQYF. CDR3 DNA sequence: TGTGCCTGGAGTGGGGGGACAGGGGAGGGCACCTACGAGCAGTACTTC.

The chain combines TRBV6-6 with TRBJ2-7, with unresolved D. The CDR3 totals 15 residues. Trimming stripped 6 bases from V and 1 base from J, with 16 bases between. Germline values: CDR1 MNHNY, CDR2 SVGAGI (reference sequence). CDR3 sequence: CASSPTRTASYEQYV. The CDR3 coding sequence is TGTGCCAGCAGCCCGACCCGGACGGCATCCTACGAGCAGTACGTC.

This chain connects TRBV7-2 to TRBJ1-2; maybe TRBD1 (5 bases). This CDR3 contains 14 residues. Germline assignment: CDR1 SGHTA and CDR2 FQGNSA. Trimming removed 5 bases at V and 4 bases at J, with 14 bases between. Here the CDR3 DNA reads TGTGCCAGCAGCGACACCCCCGGGGGCTATGGCTACACCTTC. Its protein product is CASSDTPGGYGYTF.

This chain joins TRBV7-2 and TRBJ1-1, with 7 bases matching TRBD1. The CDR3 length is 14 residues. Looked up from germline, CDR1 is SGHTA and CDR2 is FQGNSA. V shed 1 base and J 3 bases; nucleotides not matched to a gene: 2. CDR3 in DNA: TGTGCCAGCAGCTTAGGGGGACAGCACACTGAAGCTTTCTTT. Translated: CASSLGGQHTEAFF. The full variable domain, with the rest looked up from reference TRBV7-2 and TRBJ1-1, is GAGVSQSPSNKVTEKGKDVELRCDPISGHTALYWYRQSLGQGLEFLIYFQGNSAPDKSGLPSDRFSAERTGGSVSTLTIQRTQQEDSAVYLCASSLGGQHTEAFFGQGTRLTVV.

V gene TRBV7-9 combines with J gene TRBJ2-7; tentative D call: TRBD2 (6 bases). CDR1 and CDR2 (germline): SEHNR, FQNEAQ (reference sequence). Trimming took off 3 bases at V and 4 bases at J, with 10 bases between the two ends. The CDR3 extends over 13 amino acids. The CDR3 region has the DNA TGTGCCAGCAGCTTGGGAGGTGATTACGAGCAGTACTTC. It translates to CASSLGGDYEQYF. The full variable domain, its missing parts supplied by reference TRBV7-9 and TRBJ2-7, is DTGVSQNPRHKITKRGQNVTFRCDPISEHNRLYWYRQTLGQGPEFLTYFQNEAQLEKSRLLSDRFSAERPKGSFSTLEIQRTEQGDSAMYLCASSLGGDYEQYFGPGTRLTVT.

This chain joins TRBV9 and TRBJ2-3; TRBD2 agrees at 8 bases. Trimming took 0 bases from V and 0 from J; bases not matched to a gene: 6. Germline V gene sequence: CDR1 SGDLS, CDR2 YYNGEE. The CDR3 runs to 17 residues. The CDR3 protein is CASSVAASGHSTDTQYF. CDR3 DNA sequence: TGTGCCAGCAGCGTAGCGGCTAGCGGGCACAGCACAGATACGCAGTATTTT. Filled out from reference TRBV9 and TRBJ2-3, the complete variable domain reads DSGVTQTPKHLITATGQRVTLRCSPRSGDLSVYWYQQSLDQGLQFLIQYYNGEERAKGNILERFSAQQFPDLHSELNLSSLELGDSALYFCASSVAASGHSTDTQYFGPGTRLTVL.

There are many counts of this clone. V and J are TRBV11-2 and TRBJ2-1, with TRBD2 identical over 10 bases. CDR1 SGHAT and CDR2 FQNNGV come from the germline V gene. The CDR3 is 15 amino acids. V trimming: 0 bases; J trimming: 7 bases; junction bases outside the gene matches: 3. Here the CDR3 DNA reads TGTGCCAGCAGCTTAGAACTAGCGGGACGAAATGAGCAGTTCTTC. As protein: CASSLELAGRNEQFF.